This TCR beta chain was sequenced in a study of beta chain features in type 1 diabetes. Study findings and constraints: TCRB repertoires of naive, central memory and Treg cells appeared more similar among patients than among healthy donors. Shortening that was moderate but significant affected the TCRB CDR3s of Type 1 diabetes patients in all four CD4+ subsets. With patients and controls alike, PCR might favor shorter templates to an equal degree.

Note on this clone: Its antigen is undetermined. In the same sample, other DNA sequences code for this CDR3.

One heparinised blood draw averaging about 116 mL was given by each donor. Naive, central memory, regulatory and stem cell-like memory cells within the CD4+ compartment were sorted using CD45RO/CCR7/CD25/CD127/CD95/CD27. Since all of the isolated RNA was reverse transcribed, expressed TCRB transcripts were what got sequenced. Method: immunoSEQ multiplex PCR; TCRdb's copy keeps in-frame clones and lacks some. Here the sample spans about 230,000 clones, around 16% being singletons. Germline-derived CDR1 and CDR2 are SQVTM and ANQGSEA. CDR3 length: 13 residues. Trimming took 6 bases from V and 5 from J; bases not matched to a gene: 9.

The source of this sequence is a man younger than 40 with type 1 diabetes. Sequenced: naive CD4+ T cells from blood. The rearrangement links TRBV29-1 to TRBJ2-5; TRBD2 aligns across 7 bases. This CDR3 reads CSVGGRARETQYF. The CDR3 DNA sequence: TGCAGCGTCGGAGGGAGGGCCAGGGAGACCCAGTACTTC.